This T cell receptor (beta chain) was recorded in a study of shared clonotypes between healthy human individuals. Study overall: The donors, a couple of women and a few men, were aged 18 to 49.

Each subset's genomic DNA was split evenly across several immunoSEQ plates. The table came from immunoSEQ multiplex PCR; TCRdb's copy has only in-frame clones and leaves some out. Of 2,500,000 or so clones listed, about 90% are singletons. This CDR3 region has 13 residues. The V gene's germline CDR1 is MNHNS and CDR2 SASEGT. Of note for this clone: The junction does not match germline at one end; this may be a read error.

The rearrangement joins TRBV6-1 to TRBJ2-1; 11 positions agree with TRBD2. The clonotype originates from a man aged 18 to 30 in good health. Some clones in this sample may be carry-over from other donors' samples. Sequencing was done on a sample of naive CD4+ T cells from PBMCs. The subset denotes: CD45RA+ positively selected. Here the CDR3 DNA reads TGTGCCAGCACCGAACGCACTAGCGGGAGAAAGATCTTC. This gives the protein CASTERTSGRKIF.